Listed here is a single T cell receptor (beta chain). Its antigen is undetermined. Germline assignment: CDR1 LGHDT and CDR2 YNNKEL (reference sequence). With 7 bases removed from V and 6 bases from J, the gap between germline ends came to 15 bases. This CDR3 is built from 13 residues. TCRdb reanalysed the 5' RACE reads using MiXCR and keeps one entry per CDR3 protein. Among hundreds of thousands of distinct CDR3 sequences listed, around 12% were seen once. This sample is part of a study of identical twins. Study results and limitations: Insertions were reduced in abundant cord blood beta clonotypes but not in memory repertoires. Twin-shared out-of-frame alpha sequences showed excess low generation probability.

This same sample was also part of a study on yellow fever vaccine responses in identical twins.

The chain joins TRBV3-1 to TRBJ1-2, with no clear D. Material: CD8+ T cells sorted from blood. This receptor was taken from a woman under 30 in good health. CDR3 nucleotides: TGTGCCAGCAAAAACGTCCGGGGTGATGGCTACACCTTC. This sequence encodes CASKNVRGDGYTF.